One sample yielded the 17 T cell receptor beta chains listed below, sequenced in a study of T cells in women clearing cervical HPV infection. Measured with immunoSEQ multiplex PCR; TCRdb has only the in-frame clones, and not every one. In all, the sample yields over 15,000 clones. The sample comprised blood buffy coat. These receptors all come from a woman between 18 and 70 years old with a cervical HPV16 infection that either progressed to CIN3+ or cleared (not recorded which).

Concerning this clone itself: The read terminates 3 residues before the CDR3 end, so the remaining end is supplied by the germline J gene. This chain links TRBV14 with TRBJ1-2; TRBD1 is a possible D gene (6 bases). This CDR3 region has 14 residues. Germline V CDR1 and CDR2: SGHDN, FVKESK. Trimming stripped 5 bases from V and 5 bases from J, with 15 bases between. The CDR3 here is CASSMTGGKYGYTF. The CDR3 bases that were read are TGTGCCAGCAGCATGACAGGAGGGAAATATGGC.

For this clone: The CDR3 end is not reached by the read, which stops 3 residues before it; the germline J gene fills it in. The chain has TRBV18 and TRBJ2-2; 7 bases align to TRBD2. V lost 5 bases to trimming and J lost 0 bases; unmatched junction nucleotides: 9. Germline assignment: CDR1 KGHSH and CDR2 LQKENI. This CDR3 is built from 17 residues. The sequenced CDR3 bases are TGTGCCAGCTCATTGAACGCGGGGGTATCGAACACCGGGGAG. Translating gives CASSLNAGVSNTGE. The entire CDR3 is CASSLNAGVSNTGELFF.

In the case of this clone: Sequencing ends 3 residues short of the CDR3 end; the germline J gene provides the rest. The chain carries TRBV27 and TRBJ2-7; a possible D gene is TRBD1 (6 bases). Germline loops: CDR1 MNHEY, CDR2 SMNVEV (reference sequence). This CDR3 region has 14 residues. Trimming left V 7 bases short and J 3 bases short, with 16 bases between. The CDR3 spells CASTTNRDGYEQYF. The covered CDR3 bases are TGTGCCAGCACTACGAACAGGGATGGCTACGAG.

In the case of this clone: The CDR3 end lies 3 residues beyond the end of the read and is filled in from the germline J gene. The chain is built from TRBV4-2 and TRBJ2-7; 11 positions match TRBD1. V gave up 4 bases and J gave up 1 base; unmatched junction bases: 12. CDR1 is LGHNA, CDR2 YNFKEQ, per germline. The CDR3 length is 18 residues. The CDR3 is CASSRGEGTGGISYEQYF. The covered CDR3 bases are TGTGCCAGCAGCCGAGGGGAAGGGACAGGGGGAATATCCTACGAG.

Partial CDR3 DNA: TGCAGTGCCCCAGACTCAAATAACTATGGC. Protein: CSAPDSNNYG. The full CDR3 sequence reads CSAPDSNNYGYTF. V is TRBV20-1 and J is TRBJ1-2; D gene uncertain. The sequenced fragment ends 3 residues before the CDR3 boundary, so the rest is inferred from the germline J gene. The CDR3 loop spans 13 amino acids. Germline V gene sequence: CDR1 DFQATT, CDR2 SNEGSKA (reference sequence). Trimming shortened V by 6 bases and J by 1 base, and 12 bases separated the two germline ends.

A remark on this clone: Read sequence stops 3 residues before the CDR3 end, and the germline J gene provides the missing end. The J gene is TRBJ2-3, the V gene TRBV18; 7 bases line up with TRBD2. This CDR3 has 15 amino acids. After removal of 2 bases from V and 4 bases from J, the junction contained 6 bases not matched to a gene. Germline lookup yields CDR1 KGHSH and CDR2 LQKENI. CDR3 DNA, as far as it was read: TGTGCCAGCTCACCAGGACTTGGGGGGGCAGATACG. Protein: CASSPGLGGADT. The CDR3 in full is CASSPGLGGADTQYF.

Details on this clone: The CDR3 end lies 3 residues beyond the end of the read and is filled in from the germline J gene. The rearrangement joins TRBV3-1 (or the pseudogene TRBV3-2) to TRBJ2-1; TRBD2 matches 12 bases. CDR1 is LGHDT, CDR2 YNNKEL, per germline (reference sequence). J was trimmed by 3 bases and V by 1 base; bases with no gene match: 13. This CDR3 is built from 20 residues. CDR3 in amino acids: CASSQVTSGGITHSYNEQFF. The sequenced part of the CDR3 DNA is TGTGCCAGCAGCCAAGTGACTAGCGGGGGTATAACCCACAGCTACAATGAG.

As regards this clone: From the germline J gene comes the end of the CDR3, since the read stops 3 residues before it. The chain employs TRBV28 and TRBJ1-1, with 7 bases identical to TRBD1. Germline assignment: CDR1 MDHEN and CDR2 SYDVKM. V lost 5 bases and J lost 1; bases outside the gene matches: 7. The CDR3 is 15 residues long. CDR3 residues: CASSPVAGGNTEAFF. The CDR3 DNA, read in part, is TGTGCCAGCAGTCCGGTGGCAGGGGGGAACACTGAA.

With respect to this clone: The DNA ends 3 residues before the CDR3 does, and the rest of the CDR3 is filled in from the germline J gene. The chain links TRBV4-1 to TRBJ1-5; D is unresolved. The V gene's germline CDR1 is MGHRA and CDR2 YSYEKL. This CDR3 is built from 13 residues. Trimming cost V 1 base and J 5 bases, with 6 bases left between them. This chain's CDR3 is CASSQVIDQPQHF. Partial CDR3 DNA: TGCGCCAGCAGCCAAGTAATAGATCAGCCC.

Incomplete CDR3 DNA: TGTGCCAGCACCACAAGACAGTACAATGAG. Amino acids: CASTTRQYNE. The full CDR3 protein reads CASTTRQYNEQFF. The V call is TRBV7-2, the J call TRBJ2-1; weak D call: TRBD1 (5 bases). The read stops 3 residues short of the end of the CDR3; the missing end is completed from the germline J gene. The CDR3 loop spans 13 amino acids. In germline, CDR1 is SGHTA, CDR2 FQGNSA. Trimming shortened V by 7 bases and J by 4 bases, and 11 bases separated the two germline ends.

For this clone: Sequencing ends 3 residues short of the CDR3 end; the germline J gene provides the rest. The chain is built from TRBV18 and TRBJ2-2; possible D gene TRBD2, 5 bases. The CDR3 spans 15 residues. Trimming shortened V by 5 bases and J by 1 base, and 11 bases separated the two germline ends. CDR1 and CDR2 from the germline V gene are KGHSH and LQKENI. Incomplete CDR3 DNA: TGTGCCAGCTCAGGAGGCGCGGTGAACACCGGGGAG. Amino acids: CASSGGAVNTGE. The full CDR3 reads CASSGGAVNTGELFF.

Considering frequency, this clone is medium-sized. Sequencing ends 3 residues short of the CDR3 end; the germline J gene provides the rest. This chain links TRBV18 with TRBJ1-4; 8 bases align to TRBD1. The CDR3 is made up of 15 amino acids. V dropped 0 bases and J dropped 7; count of bases not matched to a gene: 4. Germline V gene data show CDR1 as KGHSH and CDR2 as LQKENI. CDR3 sequence reads: CASSPPDRVGEKLFF. The part of the CDR3 DNA that was read is TGTGCCAGCTCACCACCGGACAGGGTTGGTGAAAAA.

Regarding this clone: The CDR3 end is not reached by the read, which stops 3 residues before it; the germline J gene fills it in. The rearrangement links TRBV20-1 to TRBJ2-7; tentatively, D is TRBD1 (6 bases). The CDR3 runs to 13 residues. Germline-derived CDR1 and CDR2 are DFQATT and SNEGSKA (reference sequence). V was trimmed by 6 bases and J by 0 bases, leaving 12 bases between them. CDR3 protein: CSAYRESSYEQYF. Incomplete CDR3 DNA: TGCAGTGCCTACAGGGAGAGCTCCTACGAG.

Concerning this clone itself: The read ends 3 residues early relative to the CDR3; the germline J gene fills the gap. The chain is built from TRBV6-2 or TRBV6-3 and TRBJ2-1; no definite D call. The germline CDR1 and CDR2 sequences are MNHEY and SVGEGT. Trimming stripped 4 bases from V and 4 bases from J, with 5 bases between. The CDR3 consists of 12 residues. CDR3 in amino acids: CASSLLYNEQFF. CDR3 DNA, as far as it was read: TGTGCCAGCAGTTTGCTATACAATGAG.

Points on this clone: The CDR3 is cut off 3 residues early in the read; its end comes from the germline J gene. The V call is TRBV30, the J call TRBJ1-1; 10 bases are a match to TRBD1. CDR1 is GTSNPN, CDR2 SVGIG, per germline (reference sequence). Trimming cost V 4 bases and J 2 bases; bases outside gene matches: 7. The CDR3 length is 15 residues. CDR3 loop: CAWKEGDRGNTEAFF. CDR3 bases read: TGTGCCTGGAAGGAGGGGGACAGGGGAAACACTGAA.

Details on this clone: Sequencing ends 3 residues short of the CDR3 end; the germline J gene provides the rest. The chain combines TRBV5-7 with TRBJ2-1; 8 bases fit TRBD2. TRBV5-7 is labeled an ORF, and its function is uncertain. CDR3 length equals 15 residues. Trimming at V came to 3 bases and at J to 7 bases, leaving 9 bases not matched to a gene. Here the CDR3 reads CASSSGAGGPNEQFF. The sequenced part of the CDR3 DNA is TGTGCCAGCAGCTCCGGGGCGGGGGGACCGAATGAG.

Regarding this clone: The read stops 3 residues short of the end of the CDR3; the missing end is completed from the germline J gene. The J gene is TRBJ2-2, the V gene TRBV19, with 8 bases lining up with TRBD2. CDR1 is LNHDA and CDR2 is SQIVND in the germline V gene (reference sequence). This CDR3 is 17 amino acids long. V lost 4 bases, J lost 1 base, and 8 bases stayed unmatched. CDR3 region: CASSKGRGALNTGELFF. Partial CDR3 DNA: TGTGCCAGTAGTAAAGGGCGGGGGGCTTTGAACACCGGGGAG. Supplemented by reference TRBV19 and TRBJ2-2, the full variable domain reads DGGITQSPKYLFRKEGQNVTLSCEQNLNHDAMYWYRQDPGQGLRLIYYSQIVNDFQKGDIAEGYSVSREKKESFPLTVTSAQKNPTAFYLCASSKGRGALNTGELFFGEGSRLTVL.